This is a list of T cell receptor beta chains from one sample in a study of human T cells and chemical hapten exposure. TCRdb redid the calling of the 5' RACE reads with MiXCR, one entry per CDR3 protein. The sample holds 130,000 or so distinct CDR3 sequences, roughly 4% seen once. The receptors here all came from a female donor in good health. Each CDR3 is given with its conserved first and last residue. D genes are given only for firm matches. Part of the rows lack a size; the others show once, few, many or a class for expanded clones.

clone_size d_call cdr3_length j_call v_call cdr3_nt cdr3_aa
few TRBD2 15 TRBJ2-1 TRBV12-3/TRBV12-4 TGTGCCAGCAGTTTACGGGAGGGGGCCTACAATGAGCAGTTCTTC CASSLREGAYNEQFF
many NA 13 TRBJ1-1 TRBV9 TGTGCCAGCAGCGTAGACATGAACACTGAAGCTTTCTTT CASSVDMNTEAFF
NA NA 14 TRBJ2-5 TRBV5-1 TGCGCCAGCAGCTTGACGGACAGACAAGAGACCCAGTACTTC CASSLTDRQETQYF
NA NA 15 TRBJ2-3 TRBV10-3 TGTGCCATCAGTGAGTCATTAGGTCTCACAGATACGCAGTATTTT CAISESLGLTDTQYF
many NA 13 TRBJ1-1 TRBV18 TGTGCCAGCTCATCCGGGTCAAACACTGAAGCTTTCTTT CASSSGSNTEAFF
NA TRBD2 16 TRBJ2-2 TRBV12-3/TRBV12-4 TGTGCCAGCAGTCTCCGACTAGCGGGGACGATCGGGGAGCTGTTTTTT CASSLRLAGTIGELFF
many NA 15 TRBJ1-4 TRBV27 TGTGCCAGCACCTTCTCCTTTTACCGACGGGAAAAACTGTTTTTT CASTFSFYRREKLFF
few NA 16 TRBJ2-7 TRBV4-2 TGTGCCAGCAGCCATCCTTGGAAGGCAGCCACCTACGAGCAGTACTTC CASSHPWKAATYEQYF
many NA 14 TRBJ1-5 TRBV6-2/TRBV6-3 TGTGCCAGCAGTTCACCAGGGACCAATCAGCCCCAGCATTTT CASSSPGTNQPQHF
NA NA 14 TRBJ2-7 TRBV5-1 TGCGCCAGCAGCGAACAGGGTAGAAGCTACGAGCAGTACTTC CASSEQGRSYEQYF
NA NA 13 TRBJ2-3 TRBV20-1 TGCAGTGCTAGAGTAACAGCCACAGATACGCAGTATTTT CSARVTATDTQYF
few TRBD1 14 TRBJ2-3 TRBV2 TGTGCCAGCAGTGAGGACAGGGGGCCAGATACGCAGTATTTT CASSEDRGPDTQYF
few TRBD2 19 TRBJ2-1 TRBV18 TGTGCCAGCTCCCGGATGGAGACTAGCGGGGGGGCCAAATACAATGAGCAGTTCTTC CASSRMETSGGAKYNEQFF
few NA 13 TRBJ2-1 TRBV20-1 TGCAGTGCTACCGGGCGAAACCTTGGTGAGCAGTTCTTC CSATGRNLGEQFF
many NA 13 TRBJ2-2 TRBV7-9 TGTGCCAGCAGCGACGGGAACCACGGGGAGCTGTTTTTT CASSDGNHGELFF
NA NA 15 TRBJ2-1 TRBV12-3/TRBV12-4 TGTGCCAGCGTCCACTACGGAGGGTTCCGCCATGAGCAGTTCTTC CASVHYGGFRHEQFF
NA NA 14 TRBJ2-4 TRBV21-1 TGTGCCAGCGCTAAAACAGGGTCCGTGGACATTCAGTACTTC CASAKTGSVDIQYF
NA NA 16 TRBJ2-5 TRBV7-3 TGTGCCAGCGGCTTGTCCCCTACCCTTAAGCCGCAGACCCAGTACTTC CASGLSPTLKPQTQYF
few NA 14 TRBJ2-2 TRBV4-3 TGCGCCAGCAGCCAAGAAATTGTGACCGGGGAGCTGTTTTTT CASSQEIVTGELFF
many TRBD2 15 TRBJ2-3 TRBV7-9 TGTGCCAGCAGCTTACGCGGGGGGGCCGCAGATACGCAGTATTTT CASSLRGGAADTQYF
many TRBD2 20 TRBJ2-1 TRBV20-1 TGCAGTGCTAGAGCGCCGGGGACTAGCGGGGGCCTTAGCTCCTACAATGAGCAGTTCTTC CSARAPGTSGGLSSYNEQFF
many NA 15 TRBJ1-2 TRBV7-2 TGTGCCAGCAGCTTAGAGTGGCGACAATATTATGGCTACACCTTC CASSLEWRQYYGYTF
many NA 14 TRBJ1-1 TRBV20-1 TGCAGTGCTGAACTCGGACAGTTGAACACTGAAGCTTTCTTT CSAELGQLNTEAFF
many NA 14 TRBJ2-7 TRBV12-3/TRBV12-4 TGTGCCAGCAGTTCGACCTACAACTCCTACGAGCAGTACTTC CASSSTYNSYEQYF
many TRBD1 19 TRBJ1-6 TRBV9 TGTGCCAGCAGCTTAACGCCGGGACAGCGGGGTTTCGGGATTCAAACCCTCCACTTT CASSLTPGQRGFGIQTLHF
many TRBD1 15 TRBJ1-5 TRBV20-1 TGCAGTGCTAGACCTAACGACAGGGCTGGCCAGCCCCAGCATTTT CSARPNDRAGQPQHF
many NA 14 TRBJ2-1 TRBV9 TGTGCCAGCAAGAGGGACGGCTCCTACAATGAGCAGTTCTTC CASKRDGSYNEQFF
many TRBD1 14 TRBJ2-5 TRBV20-1 TGCAGTGCTAGTTTCGGGACAGGGGAAGAGACCCAGTACTTC CSASFGTGEETQYF
few NA 17 TRBJ1-3 TRBV10-3 TGTGCCATCAGTGAGTCGCACGCAATTGGGGTAGGAAACACCATATATTTT CAISESHAIGVGNTIYF
many NA 16 TRBJ1-4 TRBV20-1 TGCAGTGCTAGAAGCGGGGAAAGAAGTACTAATGAAAAACTGTTTTTT CSARSGERSTNEKLFF
NA TRBD2 16 TRBJ2-3 TRBV9 TGTGCCAGCAGCGTAGAGGATAGCGGGGTTGTGGATACGCAGTATTTT CASSVEDSGVVDTQYF
many NA 12 TRBJ1-1 TRBV20-1 TGCAGTGCTTCACGGGGGAACACTGAAGCTTTCTTT CSASRGNTEAFF
many NA 14 TRBJ2-3 TRBV24-1 TGTGCCACCAGTGCGAGTGGGGTCACAGATACGCAGTATTTT CATSASGVTDTQYF
many TRBD2 15 TRBJ2-2 TRBV7-2 TGTGCCAGCAGCGATGCGGGGGGGCCGGTCGGGGAGCTGTTTTTT CASSDAGGPVGELFF
many NA 18 TRBJ2-6 TRBV5-4 TGTGCCAGCAGCTGGCGCAGGGGGCGGGGGCTTGGGGCCAACGTCCTGACTTTC CASSWRRGRGLGANVLTF
many NA 15 TRBJ1-4 TRBV29-1 TGCAGCGTTGTAGGCAGCTTGGGTTCTAATGAAAAACTGTTTTTT CSVVGSLGSNEKLFF
many NA 14 TRBJ1-3 TRBV12-3/TRBV12-4 TGTGCCAGCCACCCGCTAGTTTCTGGAAACACCATATATTTT CASHPLVSGNTIYF
many NA 15 TRBJ1-2 TRBV4-2 TGTGCCAGCAGCCAAGTTGCAGGGACTAACTATGGCTACACCTTC CASSQVAGTNYGYTF
many TRBD2 14 TRBJ2-3 TRBV20-1 TGCAGTGCCCGAATTAGCGGGAACACAGATACGCAGTATTTT CSARISGNTDTQYF
many NA 13 TRBJ1-6 TRBV6-2/TRBV6-3 TGTGCCAGCACCTCGGCCATGAATTCACCCCTCCACTTT CASTSAMNSPLHF
many NA 19 TRBJ2-3 TRBV15 TGTGCCACCAGCAGACCCTTCTACCGGGCCACCCAGGGGACAGATACGCAGTATTTT CATSRPFYRATQGTDTQYF
many NA 14 TRBJ1-5 TRBV19 TGTGCCAGTAGTAACCCAGGGGATGCTCAGCCCCAGCATTTT CASSNPGDAQPQHF
many TRBD1 14 TRBJ1-4 TRBV7-9 TGTGCCAGCAGCTACGGGACAGGGGATGAAAAACTGTTTTTT CASSYGTGDEKLFF
few NA 12 TRBJ1-2 TRBV5-6 TGTGCCAGCAGCCTCTGGACGGACTACTACACCTTC CASSLWTDYYTF
many TRBD1 13 TRBJ1-2 TRBV18 TGTGCCAGCTCACAGGACAGGGCCTATGGCTACACCTTC CASSQDRAYGYTF
NA NA 19 TRBJ2-3 TRBV5-1 TGCGCCAGCAGCTTGGCTGATACCCGACCGAGGCCCAACACAGATACGCAGTATTTT CASSLADTRPRPNTDTQYF
many NA 17 TRBJ1-6 TRBV28 TGTGCCAGCAGTATCCCCGGCCCTCGGGGAGGCAATTCACCCCTCCACTTT CASSIPGPRGGNSPLHF
many TRBD2 14 TRBJ2-7 TRBV13 TGTGCCAGCAGCGCGCGGGGGGGCGGCGACGAGCAGTACTTC CASSARGGGDEQYF
many TRBD1 14 TRBJ2-7 TRBV4-1 TGCGCCAGCAGCCAACCCGGGACAGCCTACGAGCAGTACTTC CASSQPGTAYEQYF